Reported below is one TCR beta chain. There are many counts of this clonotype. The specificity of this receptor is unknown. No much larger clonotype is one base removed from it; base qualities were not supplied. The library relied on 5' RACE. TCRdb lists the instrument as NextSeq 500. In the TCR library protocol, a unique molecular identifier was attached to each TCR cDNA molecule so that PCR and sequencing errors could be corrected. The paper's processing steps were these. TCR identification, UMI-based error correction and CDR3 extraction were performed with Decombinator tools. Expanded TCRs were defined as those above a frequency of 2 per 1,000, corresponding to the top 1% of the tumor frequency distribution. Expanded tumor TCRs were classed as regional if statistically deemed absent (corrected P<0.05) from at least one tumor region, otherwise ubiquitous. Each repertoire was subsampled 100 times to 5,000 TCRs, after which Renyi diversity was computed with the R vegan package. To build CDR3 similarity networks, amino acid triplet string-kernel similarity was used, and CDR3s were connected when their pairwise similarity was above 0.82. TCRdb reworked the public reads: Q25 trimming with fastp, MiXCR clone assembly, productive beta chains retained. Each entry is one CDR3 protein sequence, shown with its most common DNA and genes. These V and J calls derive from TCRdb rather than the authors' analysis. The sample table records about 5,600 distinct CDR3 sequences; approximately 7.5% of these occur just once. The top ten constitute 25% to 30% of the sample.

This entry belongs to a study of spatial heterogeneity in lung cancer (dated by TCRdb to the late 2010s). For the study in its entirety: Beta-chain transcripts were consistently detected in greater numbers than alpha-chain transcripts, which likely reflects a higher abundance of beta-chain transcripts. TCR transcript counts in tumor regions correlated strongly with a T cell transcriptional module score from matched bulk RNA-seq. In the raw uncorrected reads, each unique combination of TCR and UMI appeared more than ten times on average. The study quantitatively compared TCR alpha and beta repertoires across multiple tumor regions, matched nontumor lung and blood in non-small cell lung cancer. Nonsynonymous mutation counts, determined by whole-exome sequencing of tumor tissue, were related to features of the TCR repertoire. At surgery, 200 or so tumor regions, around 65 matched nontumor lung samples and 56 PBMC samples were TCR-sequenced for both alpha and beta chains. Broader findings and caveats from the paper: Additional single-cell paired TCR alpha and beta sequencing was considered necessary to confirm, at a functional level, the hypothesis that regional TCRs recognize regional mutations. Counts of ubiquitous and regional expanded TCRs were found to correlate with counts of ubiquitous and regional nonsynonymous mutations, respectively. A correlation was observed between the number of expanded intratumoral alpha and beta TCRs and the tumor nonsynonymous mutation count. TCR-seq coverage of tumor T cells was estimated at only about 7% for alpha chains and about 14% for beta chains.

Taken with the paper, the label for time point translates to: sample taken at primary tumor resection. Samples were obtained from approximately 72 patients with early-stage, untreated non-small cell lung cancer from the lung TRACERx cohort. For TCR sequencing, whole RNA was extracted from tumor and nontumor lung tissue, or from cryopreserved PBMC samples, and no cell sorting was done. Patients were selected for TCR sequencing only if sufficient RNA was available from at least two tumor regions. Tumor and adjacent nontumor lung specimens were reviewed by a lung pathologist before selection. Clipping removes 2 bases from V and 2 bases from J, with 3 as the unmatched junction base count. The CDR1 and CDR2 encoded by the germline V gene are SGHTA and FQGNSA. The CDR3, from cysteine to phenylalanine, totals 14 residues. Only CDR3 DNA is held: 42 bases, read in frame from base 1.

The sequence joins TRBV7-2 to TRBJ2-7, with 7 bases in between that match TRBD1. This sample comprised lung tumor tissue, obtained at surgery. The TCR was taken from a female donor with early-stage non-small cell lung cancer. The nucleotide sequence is TGTGCCAGCAGCTTACAGGACAGGACCTACGAGCAGTACTTC. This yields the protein CASSLQDRTYEQYF.